These 10 T cell receptor beta chains were sequenced from one sample in a study of shared clonotypes between healthy human individuals. Libraries were prepared by immunoSEQ multiplex PCR; TCRdb keeps only in-frame clonotypes and omits some of them. The data hold fewer than 600,000 clones, with roughly three quarters observed a single time. Material: PBMCs. The source of these receptors is a woman between 40 and 55 years old in good health. Some clones in this sample may be carry-over from other donors' samples.

CDR3 nucleotides: TGTGCCAGCAGCTACGAGGGTTCACCCTACGAGCAGTACTTC. This gives the protein CASSYEGSPYEQYF. V and J are TRBV7-9 and TRBJ2-7; possibly TRBD2 for D (5 bases). Trimming took off 4 bases at V and 2 bases at J, with 12 bases between the two ends. CDR1 SEHNR and CDR2 FQNEAQ come from the germline V gene (reference sequence). The CDR3 is 14 amino acids.

The CDR3, as DNA: TGTGCCAGCAGCTTGAATCCGGACGAGCAGTACTTC. This gives the protein CASSLNPDEQYF. The V call is TRBV5-4, the J call TRBJ2-7; D uncertain. Germline lookup yields CDR1 SGHNT and CDR2 YYREEE (reference sequence). The CDR3 consists of 12 residues. V shed 1 base and J shed 5 bases, with 7 bases lying between them. Looking up the rest from reference TRBV5-4 and TRBJ2-7 gives the full variable domain: ETGVTQSPTHLIKTRGQQVTLRCSSQSGHNTVSWYQQALGQGPQFIFQYYREEENGRGNFPPRFSGLQFPNYSSELNVNALELDDSALYLCASSLNPDEQYFGPGTRLTVT.

The chain's CDR3 is CATSGRQGETDTQYF. Written as DNA, the CDR3 is TGTGCCACCAGCGGTAGACAGGGTGAGACAGATACGCAGTATTTT. This sequence joins TRBV15 and TRBJ2-3, with 7 bases lining up with TRBD1. The CDR3 is 15 residues long. The J segment lost 3 bases and the V segment lost 5 bases, leaving 8 bases of the junction unmatched. CDR1 is LNHNV and CDR2 is YYDKDF in the germline V gene (reference sequence).

The rearrangement links TRBV21-1 to TRBJ1-1. TRBV21-1 is an annotated pseudogene. The length of the CDR3 is 14 residues. The CDR3: CASSKEVSGTEAFF. The CDR3 nucleotides read TGTGCCAGCAGCAAAGAGGTATCGGGCACTGAAGCTTTCTTT.

In the case of this clone: The same CDR3 also results from other DNA sequences found in this sample. V is TRBV2 and J is TRBJ2-3; 7 bases agree with TRBD2. The CDR3 covers 14 residues. Germline V gene data show CDR1 as SNHLY and CDR2 as FYNNEI. Unmatched junction bases numbered 3, after V lost 4 bases and J lost 2 bases. This chain's CDR3 is CASSGGLSTDTQYF. As DNA, the CDR3 is TGTGCCAGCAGTGGGGGACTATCCACAGATACGCAGTATTTT.

This rearrangement joins TRBV20-1 to TRBJ2-7, with D unresolved. This CDR3 has 11 amino acids. Germline lookup yields CDR1 DFQATT and CDR2 SNEGSKA (reference sequence). V was clipped by 5 bases and J by 6 bases, with 11 bases between them. The CDR3 region is CSAGRPGEQYF. CDR3 in DNA: TGCAGTGCTGGACGGCCGGGCGAGCAGTACTTC.

The V call is TRBV28, the J call TRBJ2-7; TRBD2 is a possible D gene (6 bases). Trimming took off 8 bases at V and 2 bases at J, with 13 bases between the two ends. Germline CDR1 MDHEN, CDR2 SYDVKM. The CDR3 contains 13 residues. The CDR3 DNA sequence: TGTGCCAGCCTTTCCGGGAGAACCTACGAGCAGTACTTC. Encoded protein: CASLSGRTYEQYF.

The CDR3 nucleotides read TGTGCCAGCGCCCCCCCAGGTCGCCACACTGAAGCTTTCTTT. This encodes CASAPPGRHTEAFF. The chain couples TRBV28 to TRBJ1-1, with unresolved D. V was shortened by 8 bases and J by 3 bases, with 16 bases between the two germline ends. The CDR3 consists of 14 residues. In germline, CDR1 is MDHEN, CDR2 SYDVKM.

The V call is TRBV11-2, the J call TRBJ2-7; 7 bases match TRBD2. Germline-derived CDR1 and CDR2 are SGHAT and FQNNGV. This CDR3 has 15 residues. V lost 5 bases to trimming and J lost 3 bases; unmatched junction nucleotides: 10. The DNA of the CDR3 is TGTGCCAGCAGCCCCTCGGCTAGCGGAAACTACGAGCAGTACTTC. Its protein is CASSPSASGNYEQYF.

This chain connects TRBV28 to TRBJ2-7; 12 bases line up with TRBD1. The germline CDR1 and CDR2 sequences are MDHEN and SYDVKM. The CDR3 contains 17 residues. Trimming cost V 4 bases and J 7 bases; bases outside gene matches: 14. The CDR3 DNA reads as TGTGCCAGCAGTTCCCCGGGACAGGGGGCGTCTGTGCGGGAGCAGTACTTC. Its translation: CASSSPGQGASVREQYF. Combining the CDR3 with reference TRBV28 and TRBJ2-7 gives the whole variable domain DVKVTQSSRYLVKRTGEKVFLECVQDMDHENMFWYRQDPGLGLRLIYFSYDVKMKEKGDIPEGYSVSREKKERFSLILESASTNQTSMYLCASSSPGQGASVREQYFGPGTRLTVT.